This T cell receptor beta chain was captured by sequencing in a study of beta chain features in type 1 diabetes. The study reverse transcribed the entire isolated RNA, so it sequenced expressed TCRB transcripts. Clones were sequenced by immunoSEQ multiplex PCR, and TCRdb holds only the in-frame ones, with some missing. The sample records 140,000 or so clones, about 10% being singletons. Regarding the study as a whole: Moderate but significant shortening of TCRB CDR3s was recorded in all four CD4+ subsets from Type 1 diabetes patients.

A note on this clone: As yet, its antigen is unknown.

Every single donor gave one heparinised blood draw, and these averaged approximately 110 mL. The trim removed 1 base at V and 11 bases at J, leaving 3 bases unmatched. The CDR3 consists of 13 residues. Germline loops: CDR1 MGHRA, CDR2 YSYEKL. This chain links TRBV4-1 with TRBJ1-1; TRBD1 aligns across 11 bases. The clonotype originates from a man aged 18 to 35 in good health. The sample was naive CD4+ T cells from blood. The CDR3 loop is CASSQGTGGSAFF. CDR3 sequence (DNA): TGCGCCAGCAGCCAAGGGACAGGGGGCTCTGCTTTCTTT.